Sequencing of this TCR beta chain was carried out in a study of blood T cell repertoires in COVID-19. Study summary: Spain, Italy and the United States supplied samples that represented acute and convalescent COVID-19. Nucleic acid was either cDNA or gDNA, and it came from T cells, B-cell-depleted T cells, or PBMCs.

Germline CDR1 reads SGDLS; CDR2 reads YYNGEE. V gave up 4 bases and J gave up 7 bases; unmatched junction bases: 6. The CDR3 sequence is 16 residues long. Under the authors' procedure: Amplification of reference gene primers was used by the study to estimate nucleated cell counts. Profiled with immunoSEQ multiplex PCR; TCRdb holds only in-frame clones, not every one. V and J calls and clone size are as listed in that table; D and trimming were resolved from the DNA. The data show roughly 70,000 clones, around 67% seen once. The V gene is TRBV9, the J gene TRBJ2-2, with 14 bases fitting TRBD2. This receptor was obtained from a man between 60 and 70 years old with acute or convalescent COVID-19. The source material was peripheral blood. DNA for the CDR3: TGTGCCAGCAGCCCGGGACTAGCGGGGGCGATCGGGGAGCTGTTTTTT. Translation gives CASSPGLAGAIGELFF.